The 9 T cell receptor beta chains presented below share a single source sample, sequenced in a study of blood T cell repertoires in COVID-19. Profiled with immunoSEQ multiplex PCR; TCRdb holds only in-frame clones, not every one. This sample has 95,000 to 150,000 clones, with 85% to 90% found just once. Sequences were obtained from peripheral blood. These receptors were taken from a man at least 80 years old with acute or convalescent COVID-19.

On this clone: Other DNA sequences in the sample encode the same CDR3. The chain uses TRBV29-1 and TRBJ1-1; D is unresolved. This CDR3 is built from 12 residues. Germline assignment: CDR1 SQVTM and CDR2 ANQGSEA. V was shortened by 4 bases and J by 1 base, with 7 bases between the two germline ends. The DNA of the CDR3 is TGCAGCGTTGGGCAGGCGAACACTGAAGCTTTCTTT. This encodes CSVGQANTEAFF.

The chain is built from TRBV7-2 and TRBJ2-7, with 11 bases matching TRBD2. The germline V gene has CDR1 SGHTA and CDR2 FQGNSA. The CDR3 runs to 16 residues. V trimming: 0 bases; J trimming: 2 bases; junction bases outside the gene matches: 3. The CDR3 loop reads CASSLASGRAPYEQYF. CDR3 nucleotide sequence: TGTGCCAGCAGCTTAGCTAGCGGGAGGGCGCCCTACGAGCAGTACTTC.

This clone has a handful of counts. J is TRBJ2-1 and V is TRBV4-2, with D hard to call. V gave up 3 bases and J gave up 0 bases, with 9 bases separating them. Germline assignment: CDR1 LGHNA and CDR2 YNFKEQ. The CDR3 is 15 residues long. Here the CDR3 reads CASSQSESSYNEQFF. CDR3 DNA: TGTGCCAGCAGCCAGTCTGAGAGCTCCTACAATGAGCAGTTCTTC.

The chain links TRBV6-5 to TRBJ1-1; 9 bases are a match to TRBD1. Germline V gene sequence: CDR1 MNHEY, CDR2 SVGAGI. There are 15 residues in the CDR3. Trimming cost V 6 bases and J 7 bases; bases outside gene matches: 12. CDR3 sequence (DNA): TGTGCCAGCAGCGGACAGGGGTCCCACCGTGGTGAAGCTTTCTTT. As protein: CASSGQGSHRGEAFF.

V and J are TRBV6-1 and TRBJ2-7, with 7 bases aligning to TRBD1. Germline lookup yields CDR1 MNHNS and CDR2 SASEGT. This CDR3 is built from 17 residues. After removal of 0 bases from V and 4 bases from J, the junction contained 12 bases not matched to a gene. CDR3 residues: CASSEARAGTALYEQYF. CDR3 DNA sequence: TGTGCCAGCAGTGAAGCGCGAGCCGGGACAGCCCTTTACGAGCAGTACTTC.

The chain carries TRBV3-1 (or the pseudogene TRBV3-2) and TRBJ2-1, with TRBD2 identical over 7 bases. V shed 1 base and J 7 bases; nucleotides not matched to a gene: 4. The CDR3 runs 14 residues. CDR1 is LGHDT and CDR2 is YNNKEL in the germline V gene (reference sequence). Here the CDR3 DNA reads TGTGCCAGCAGCCAAGGTGTTAGCGGGAATGAGCAGTTCTTC. As protein: CASSQGVSGNEQFF.

The V gene is TRBV28, the J gene TRBJ1-2; D not resolved. The germline V and J ends were trimmed by 1 base and 3 bases, with 12 bases remaining between them. CDR3 length: 15 residues. Germline values: CDR1 MDHEN, CDR2 SYDVKM. CDR3: CASSLSTGWDYGYTF. The CDR3 region has the DNA TGTGCCAGCAGTTTATCAACGGGATGGGACTATGGCTACACCTTC.

This sequence joins TRBV4-1 and TRBJ1-5; TRBD1 aligns across 8 bases. The germline CDR1 and CDR2 sequences are MGHRA and YSYEKL. The length of the CDR3 is 18 residues. Trimming took 1 base from V and 2 from J; bases not matched to a gene: 10. The CDR3: CASSQVGRQGKGNQPQHF. CDR3 DNA sequence: TGCGCCAGCAGCCAAGTCGGGCGACAGGGGAAAGGCAATCAGCCCCAGCATTTT.

The chain's CDR3 is CASSRDNSHSYEQYF. The CDR3 coding sequence is TGTGCCAGCAGCCGGGACAACTCACACTCCTACGAGCAGTACTTC. The rearrangement joins TRBV11-1 to TRBJ2-7; perhaps TRBD1 as D (6 bases). The CDR3 contains 15 residues. Trimming removed 5 bases from V and 0 bases from J, with 14 bases in between. The germline V gene has CDR1 SGHAT and CDR2 FQDESV (reference sequence).